This T cell receptor beta chain was profiled in a study of blood T cell repertoires in COVID-19. Study summary: There were acute and convalescent COVID-19 samples, and they came from the United States, Italy and Spain.

Germline V gives CDR1 DFQATT, CDR2 SNEGSKA (reference sequence). V was clipped by 0 bases and J by 7 bases, with 7 bases between them. The CDR3 loop spans 11 amino acids. The Seattle patients joined while their infection was active and were tracked longitudinally afterward. In the authors' workflow: Reference gene primers were amplified, and this amplification served to estimate nucleated cell counts. The assay was immunoSEQ multiplex PCR, and TCRdb's table has in-frame clones only and misses some. V and J calls and clone size follow that table, whereas D and trimming were derived from the DNA. The sample holds 250,000 to 300,000 clones, about 88% seen once.

The V call is TRBV20-1, the J call TRBJ2-7; D unresolved. This clonotype originated in a woman aged 30 to 39 with COVID-19, enrolled during active disease. The sample taken for sequencing was peripheral blood. Here the CDR3 reads CSARDPGEQYF. For the CDR3, the DNA is TGCAGTGCTAGAGATCCCGGGGAGCAGTACTTC.